The clone carrying this T cell receptor (beta chain) appeared a few times. Single viable CD3+CD4+CD8-CD45RO+ cells were sorted as the memory CD4+ T cells. Data came from immunoSEQ multiplex PCR; TCRdb stores just in-frame clones and leaves some out. The sample lists 40,000 to 55,000 clones; around four fifths were seen once. These data originate in a study of memory CD4+ T cells and cytomegalovirus serostatus. The TCR sequence derives from an adult in good health and CMV-seropositive. Sequencing input: memory CD4+ T cells from blood.

The CDR3 sequence: CASSHTVAYEQYF. The CDR3 nucleotides are TGTGCCAGCAGTCACACAGTCGCCTACGAGCAGTACTTC. V and J are TRBV28 and TRBJ2-7, with D unclear. Germline loops: CDR1 MDHEN, CDR2 SYDVKM. The V end lost 5 bases, the J end lost 2 bases, and 10 bases lay between the germline ends. CDR3 size: 13 residues.